Detailed here is one TCR beta chain. This clonotype appeared a few times. There is no known antigen for this receptor. This may be a read error, as it is one base from a much larger clone. Expansion of CD8+CD57+ cells had been shown by flow cytometry in the patients chosen for sequencing. Every patient had severe acquired aplastic anemia, diagnosed using the International Study of Aplastic Anemia and Agranulocytosis and Camitta criteria. No therapy had been received by the patients at the time of blood sampling. TCR repertoires of sorted CD4+ and CD8+ blood T cells from severe aplastic anemia patients and healthy subjects were deep-sequenced in the study. In the USA, patient enrollment took place under clinicaltrials.gov protocols 00001620, 01623167, 00001397, 00071045, 00081523 and 00961064. Ficoll-Paque density gradient centrifugation was used to isolate peripheral blood mononuclear cells. Before DNA extraction, CD4+ and CD8+ T cells were sorted by FACS or by magnetic beads.

The sample belongs to a study of CD8+CD57+ T cells in acquired aplastic anemia (dated by TCRdb to the late 2010s). Concerning the study at large: A mean of approximately 2.9 ug of DNA, ranging from about 0.19 to 27.4 ug, was extracted from sorted CD4+ and CD8+ cells. CD8+CD57+ expansion was defined as a frequency above the mean frequency observed in healthy subjects.

Broad study findings and their caveats: Around 27 CD8+ CDR3 sequences were found to be shared between patients and controls, but these sequences appeared to be highly expressed in patients and within the immunodominant clones of the patients. CD8+ Simpson's diversity did not differ significantly between patients and healthy controls (P=0.060).

TCR beta VDJ combination and CDR3 sequence profiling used genomic DNA as the template. An Illumina HiSeq 2000 was the platform used for TCR repertoire sequencing. From the authors' description of their analysis: Repertoires were assessed using TRBV/TRBJ rearrangement plots, CDR3 size and DJ length profiles, and Simpson's diversity index. The immunodominant clone was defined as the most abundant DNA sequence in deep sequencing data. CDR3 amino acid sequences were screened for sharing across subjects and were compared with published repertoires and the VDJdb database. The public reads were reprocessed in TCRdb via fastp at Q25 and MiXCR, keeping in-frame beta chains. Every CDR3 protein is listed once, alongside the most common genes and DNA of its rows. TCRdb, not the authors, supplied the V and J calls. The table for this sample lists about 160,000 distinct CDR3 sequences; roughly 43% of them were counted only once. The ten largest clones take up less than 3% of the sample.

The CDR3 measures 11 amino acids from cysteine to phenylalanine. Solely the CDR3 DNA is kept, with 33 bases framed from the first base. Taken from the germline V gene, the CDR1 and CDR2 loops are SGDLS and YYNGEE. This chain is built from TRBV9 and TRBJ2-3; there is no confident call for the D gene. This sequence was found in a human donor with aplastic anemia. The sample was sorted CD4+, CD8+, or CD8+CD57+ T cells (not recorded which) from PBMCs. The CDR3 protein sequence reads: CAGSVADTQYF. The DNA sequence is given as TGTGCCGGCAGCGTAGCAGATACGCAGTATTTT. Reference TRBV9 and TRBJ2-3 genes cover what lies past the CDR3, so the full variable domain is DSGVTQTPKHLITATGQRVTLRCSPRSGDLSVYWYQQSLDQGLQFLIQYYNGEERAKGNILERFSAQQFPDLHSELNLSSLELGDSALYFCAGSVADTQYFGPGTRLTVL.